This T cell receptor (beta chain) was observed in a study of blood T cell repertoires in COVID-19 (dated by TCRdb to 2019 to 2021). The study in broad terms: Collaborator samples came from the United States, Italy and Spain and covered acute and convalescent phases of COVID-19. The material from the prospective study consisted of cDNA or gDNA derived from T cells, B-cell-depleted T cells, or PBMCs. The sample metadata nearly always contained a de-identified subject ID, COVID-19 status, age in years and sex. Subjects who had been exposed to COVID-19, were actively infected with it, or had recovered from it provided the deeply sampled blood TCRbeta repertoires that made up the dataset. Samples were obtained from the ongoing ImmuneRACE study (first 160 participants) and from over 1,000 subjects provided by 6 global collaborators. HLA class I and class II types, where available, came from metadata supplied by the sample provider rather than from assay-based typing. The repertoires were released in a freely available public database intended as a resource for research on the immune response to SARS-CoV-2. Results and caveats for the whole study, not just this receptor: How much clinical and demographic metadata was included differed by source and by participant, and the metadata was provided uncurated.

TCRbeta CDR3 regions were amplified from genomic DNA by means of the immunoSEQ Assay, a bias-controlled multiplex PCR. The original methods were these. The number of nucleated cells in each sample was estimated by amplification of reference gene primers within the assay. Sequence reads were collapsed and filtered to measure the absolute abundance of every unique TCRbeta CDR3 rearrangement. For each sample, productive Simpson clonality was calculated as the square root of Simpson's diversity index over productive rearrangements. TCRdb mirrors the immuneACCESS table, restricted to in-frame sequences. Some clones are absent from its copies; in checked studies, under half trace to an unresolved V gene, and the reason for the others is unknown. V and J calls and clone size are as listed in that table; D and trimming were resolved from the DNA. The sample table holds 150,000 to 200,000 clones, of which 75% to 80% were seen once. The top ten clonotypes cover approximately 26% of the sample.

Of note for this clone: The antigen it recognizes is unknown. The record has no base qualities; no much larger clone is one base away.

Whole blood was collected in K2EDTA tubes by collaborating institutions according to the institutions' own protocols. For TCRbeta analysis, collaborators shipped samples as frozen whole blood, isolated PBMCs, or DNA extracted from either of those sample types. The CDR3 holds 16 amino acids from the cysteine to the phenylalanine. The read is trimmed to its CDR3 DNA, 48 bases read in frame from base 1. The germline V gene gives CDR1 as SGHVS and CDR2 as FQNEAQ. V has 1 base trimmed and J has 4 bases trimmed; junction bases matching no gene number 9. The chain links TRBV7-8 with TRBJ2-7; the central 8 bases match TRBD2. The sample consisted of peripheral blood. This TCR was recovered from a woman aged 70-85 years with acute or convalescent COVID-19. The CDR3 protein sequence reads: CASSLGVSGTIYEQYF. The DNA sequence follows: TGTGCCAGCAGCTTAGGAGTTAGCGGGACCATATACGAGCAGTACTTC.